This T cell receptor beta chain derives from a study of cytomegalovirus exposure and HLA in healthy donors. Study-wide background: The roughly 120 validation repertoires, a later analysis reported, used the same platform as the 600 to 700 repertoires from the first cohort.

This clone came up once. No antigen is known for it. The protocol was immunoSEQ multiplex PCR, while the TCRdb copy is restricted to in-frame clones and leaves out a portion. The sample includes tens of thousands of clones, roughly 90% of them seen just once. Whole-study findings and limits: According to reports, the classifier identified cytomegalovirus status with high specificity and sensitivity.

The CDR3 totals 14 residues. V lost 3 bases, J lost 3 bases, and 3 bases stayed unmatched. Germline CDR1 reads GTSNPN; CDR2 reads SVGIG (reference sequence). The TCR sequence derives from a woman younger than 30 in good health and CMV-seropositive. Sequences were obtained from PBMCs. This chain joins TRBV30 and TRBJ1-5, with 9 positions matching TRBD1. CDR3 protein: CAWRQGADNQPQHF. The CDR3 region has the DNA TGTGCCTGGAGACAGGGGGCTGACAATCAGCCCCAGCATTTT.